The clone carrying this T cell receptor beta chain showed up just a few times. Antigen unknown. The data stem from a study of TIL therapy for anti-PD-1-resistant metastatic lung cancer. Looking at the study overall: Most patients had lung adenocarcinoma; a handful of tumors were EGFR-mutant, two ALK-rearranged; half smoked currently or formerly.

There are 13 residues in the CDR3. Germline V gives CDR1 MNHNS, CDR2 SASEGT. Trimming cost V 3 bases and J 0 bases, with 5 bases left between them. Sequencing used immunoSEQ v3. Each library reached roughly 2 million read pairs, or roughly 4.5-6 million at deep level. TCRdb's table, derived via immunoSEQ multiplex PCR, lists solely in-frame clones and lacks some. The profile shows roughly 28,000 clones, about 60% of them singletons. Stated time point: pre-treatment sample, taken before nivolumab and TIL therapy. The tumor samples were excised metastases, mostly pleural nodules or supraclavicular lymph nodes. Tumor harvest preceded PD-1/PD-L1 blockade, followed by nivolumab treatment. General observations from the study: Many TIL product clones were absent from baseline tumor, suggesting clonal contraction.

Sequencing used tumor tissue, obtained at baseline. This sequence originates from a woman between 30 and 80 years old with non-small cell lung cancer. This chain uses TRBV6-1 with TRBJ1-1; D unclear. CDR3: CASSDGLNTEAFF. The CDR3 bases are TGTGCCAGCAGTGACGGCCTGAACACTGAAGCTTTCTTT.